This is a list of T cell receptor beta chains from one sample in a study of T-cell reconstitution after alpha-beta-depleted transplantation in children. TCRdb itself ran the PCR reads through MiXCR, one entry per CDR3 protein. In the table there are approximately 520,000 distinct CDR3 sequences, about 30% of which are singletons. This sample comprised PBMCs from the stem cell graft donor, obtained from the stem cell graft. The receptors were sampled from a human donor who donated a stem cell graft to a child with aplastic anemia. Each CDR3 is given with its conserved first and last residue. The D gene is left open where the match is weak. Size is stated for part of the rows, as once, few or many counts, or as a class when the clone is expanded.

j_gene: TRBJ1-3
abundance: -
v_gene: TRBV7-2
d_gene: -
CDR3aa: CASSLAVGSGNTIYF
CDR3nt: TGTGCCAGCAGCTTGGCCGTAGGCTCTGGAAACACCATATATTTT

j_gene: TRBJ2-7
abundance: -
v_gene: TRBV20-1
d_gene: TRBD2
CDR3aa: CSARVTSGDYEQYF
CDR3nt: TGCAGTGCTAGAGTGACTAGCGGAGACTACGAGCAGTACTTC

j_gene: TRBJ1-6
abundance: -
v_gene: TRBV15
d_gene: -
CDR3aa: CATSGGGSYNSPLHF
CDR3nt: TGTGCCACCAGCGGAGGGGGCTCCTATAATTCACCCCTCCACTTT

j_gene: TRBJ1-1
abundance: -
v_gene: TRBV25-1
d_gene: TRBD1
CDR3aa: CASRQGGEAFF
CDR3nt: TGTGCCAGCAGACAGGGGGGTGAAGCTTTCTTT

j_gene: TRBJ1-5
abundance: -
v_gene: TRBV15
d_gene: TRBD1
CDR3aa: CATSRTGQGHQPQHF
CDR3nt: TGTGCCACCAGCAGAACCGGACAGGGTCATCAGCCCCAGCATTTT

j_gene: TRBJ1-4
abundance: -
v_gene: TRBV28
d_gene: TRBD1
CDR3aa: CASMTGREKLFF
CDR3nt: TGTGCCAGTATGACAGGGCGAGAAAAACTGTTTTTT

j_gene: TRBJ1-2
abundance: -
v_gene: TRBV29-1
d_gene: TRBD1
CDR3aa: CSVNQAGGLYYGYTF
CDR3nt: TGCAGCGTCAACCAGGCAGGGGGTCTATACTATGGCTACACCTTC

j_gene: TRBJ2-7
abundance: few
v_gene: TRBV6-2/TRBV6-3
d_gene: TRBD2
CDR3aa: CASSPTVAGGYEQYF
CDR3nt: TGTGCCAGCAGCCCGACCGTAGCGGGAGGTTACGAGCAGTACTTC

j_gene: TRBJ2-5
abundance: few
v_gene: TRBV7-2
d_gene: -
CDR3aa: CASSDFGVLETQYF
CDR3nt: TGTGCCAGCAGCGACTTCGGGGTGCTGGAGACCCAGTACTTC

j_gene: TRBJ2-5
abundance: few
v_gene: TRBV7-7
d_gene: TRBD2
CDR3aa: CASKPLGLAGVETQYF
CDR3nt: TGTGCCAGCAAGCCCTTGGGACTAGCGGGAGTTGAGACCCAGTACTTC

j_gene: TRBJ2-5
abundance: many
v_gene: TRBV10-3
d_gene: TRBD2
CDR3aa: CAIRGTSGSGAETQYF
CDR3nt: TGTGCCATCAGAGGGACTAGCGGGAGTGGTGCAGAGACCCAGTACTTC

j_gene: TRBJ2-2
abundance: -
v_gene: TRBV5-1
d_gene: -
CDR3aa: CASSLALTFPANTGELFF
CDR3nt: TGCGCCAGCAGCTTGGCCTTGACCTTCCCGGCGAACACCGGGGAGCTGTTTTTT

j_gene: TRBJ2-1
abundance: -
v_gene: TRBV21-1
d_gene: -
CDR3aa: CASISKFSRNEQFF
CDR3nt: TGTGCCAGCATCAGCAAGTTTAGTCGCAATGAGCAGTTCTTC

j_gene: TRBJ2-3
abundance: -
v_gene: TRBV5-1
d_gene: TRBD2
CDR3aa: CASSLPASGAFTDTQYF
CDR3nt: TGCGCCAGCAGCTTGCCGGCTAGCGGGGCCTTCACAGATACGCAGTATTTT